A single count supports the clone carrying this T cell receptor (beta chain). Its antigen is still unknown. When the RNA was reverse transcribed, random hexamers were used with an input of roughly 0.5 to 1 ug. Across 54 Vbeta and 13 Jbeta, immunoSEQ multiplex PCR amplified TCR beta CDR3. Each CDR3 protein gets one entry after TCRdb re-called the immunoSEQ multiplex PCR reads with MiXCR. Of approximately 160,000 distinct CDR3 sequences listed, 95% to 97% were seen once; the top ten hold approximately 0.12%. The sample originates from a study of CD8 T cells in Susac syndrome. CD8+ and CD4+ T cells from blood underwent TCR beta sequencing, which was carried out in a high-throughput format. Germline V gene lookup returns CDR1 SQVTM and CDR2 ANQGSEA. This CDR3 region has 16 residues. V was clipped by 5 bases and J by 0 bases; unmatched bases: 3. Study-wide findings and caveats: In Susac syndrome, CD4+ T cell repertoires lacked any clonal expansion.

This rearrangement joins TRBV29-1 to TRBJ2-3; 15 bases are shared with TRBD2. The sample comprised CD4+ T cells from PBMCs. The receptor was derived from a human donor with Susac syndrome. In nucleotides, the CDR3 is TGCAGCGTTCTAGGGACTAGCGGGAGGAGCACAGATACGCAGTATTTT. The encoded protein is CSVLGTSGRSTDTQYF.